Each of the 28 T cell receptor beta chains below was sequenced from the same sample in a study of regulatory T cells in long-lasting Graves disease. Combining iRepertoire HTBI primers with Arm-PCR of CDR3 regions, the authors built TCR beta libraries. TCRdb ran MiXCR on the multiplex PCR reads and lists one entry per CDR3 protein. The sample has hundreds of thousands of distinct CDR3 sequences, about 12% seen once. This sample's time point: newly diagnosed GD, antithyroid drugs for less than 3 months. TCR sequences were obtained from RNA taken from PBMCs. The same sample was also used in a study of T cells in Graves' hyperthyroidism and ophthalmopathy.

The sequencing here drew on peripheral blood mononuclear cells (PBMCs), taken at new diagnosis, from a patient treated with antithyroid drugs. The receptors were sampled from a woman in her 30s with Graves disease.

Worth noting for this clonotype: This sequence may be a read error, since a much larger clone differs from it by one base. V is TRBV4-1 and J is TRBJ2-2; D gene unclear. Germline CDR1 MGHRA, CDR2 YSYEKL. V was pared by 5 bases and J by 9 bases, with 19 bases between. The CDR3 spans 15 residues. Here the CDR3 DNA reads TGCGCCAGCAGCTCCCCAGCTAGACGTTCCAGGGAGCTGTTTTTT. It specifies CASSSPARRSRELFF.

The J gene is TRBJ2-6, the V gene TRBV7-9; the D gene could be TRBD1 or TRBD2 (6 bases each). The CDR3 is 16 amino acids. The V end lost 8 bases, the J end lost 0 bases, and 14 bases lay between the germline ends. The germline CDR1 and CDR2 sequences are SEHNR and FQNEAQ (reference sequence). CDR3 loop: CASSIEGGSGANVLTF. The CDR3 DNA reads as TGTGCCAGCTCTATAGAGGGGGGCTCTGGGGCCAACGTCCTGACTTTC.

The V call is TRBV18, the J call TRBJ2-5; the match to TRBD2 covers 10 bases. Germline V gives CDR1 KGHSH, CDR2 LQKENI. This CDR3 is built from 18 residues. J was trimmed by 4 bases and V by 3 bases; bases with no gene match: 14. CDR3 nucleotides: TGTGCCAGCTCACCGGCAATAGCGGGAGGCCACGGCGCAGAGACCCAGTACTTC. It translates to CASSPAIAGGHGAETQYF.

This clonotype was seen at least ten times. This chain joins TRBV12-3 or TRBV12-4 and TRBJ2-7; TRBD2 might be the D (5 bases). This CDR3 is built from 15 residues. With 0 bases removed from V and 0 bases from J, the gap between germline ends came to 9 bases. The CDR3 spells CASSLAEDLSYEQYF. For the CDR3, the DNA is TGTGCCAGCAGTTTAGCGGAGGATCTCTCCTACGAGCAGTACTTC.

The chain uses TRBV6-2 or TRBV6-3 and TRBJ2-1, with D hard to call. The CDR3 length is 13 residues. Germline CDR1 is MNHEY and CDR2 is SVGEGT. V dropped 8 bases and J dropped 4 bases, with 12 bases sitting between them. The CDR3 reads CASGKPPYNEQFF. For the CDR3, the DNA is TGTGCCAGCGGAAAACCGCCTTACAATGAGCAGTTCTTC.

As to this clonotype: A far bigger clonotype differs at one base, so this is likely a read error. J is TRBJ2-3 and V is TRBV2; weak D call: TRBD1 (5 bases). The length of the CDR3 is 13 residues. Germline V gene data show CDR1 as SNHLY and CDR2 as FYNNEI. CDR3 nucleotides: TGTGCCAGCAGTGGATGGGGCTCGGAGACCCGGTACTTC. Its translation is CASSGWGSETRYF.

The chain joins TRBV6-1 to TRBJ1-5; D is uncertain. This CDR3 has 13 amino acids. CDR1 and CDR2 from the germline V gene are MNHNS and SASEGT. Trimming left V 10 bases short and J 4 bases short, with 14 bases between. The CDR3 loop reads CATLERLNQPQHF. CDR3 coding DNA: TGTGCCACCTTAGAACGACTGAATCAGCCCCAGCATTTT.

V and J are TRBV5-1 and TRBJ1-6, with TRBD1 as a possible D gene (6 bases). This CDR3 contains 14 residues. CDR1 is SGHRS and CDR2 is YFSETQ in the germline V gene. Trimming shortened V by 3 bases and J by 7 bases, and 11 bases separated the two germline ends. The CDR3 sequence is CASSSGTQNSPLHF. DNA for the CDR3: TGCGCCAGCAGCTCAGGGACACAGAATTCACCCCTCCACTTT.

This clonotype came up a few times. The chain joins TRBV6-1 to TRBJ2-2, with D possibly matching TRBD2 (6 bases). V was cut by 7 bases and J by 4 bases, with 10 bases left in between. Germline assignment: CDR1 MNHNS and CDR2 SASEGT. There are 13 residues in the CDR3. The CDR3 loop reads CASNTGSTGELFF. CDR3 DNA: TGTGCCAGCAACACCGGGAGCACCGGGGAGCTGTTTTTT.

This clonotype was recorded many times. The gene calls are TRBV12-3 or TRBV12-4 and TRBJ1-5; possible D gene TRBD1, 6 bases. V dropped 0 bases and J dropped 2 bases, with 8 bases sitting between them. The CDR3 is 15 amino acids. The CDR3 DNA reads as TGTGCCAGCAGTTTAGCAGGGGGAGGCAATCAGCCCCAGCATTTT. As protein: CASSLAGGGNQPQHF.

This clonotype has a handful of counts. This may stem from a read error, because a much larger clone lies one nucleotide away. The rearrangement joins TRBV10-2 to TRBJ2-5, with D maybe TRBD2 (5 bases). Germline values: CDR1 WSHSY, CDR2 SAAADI. This CDR3 region has 13 residues. V gave up 6 bases and J gave up 5 bases, with 13 bases separating them. The CDR3 sequence is CASSEGQAETQYF. CDR3 DNA: TGCGCCAGCAGCGAGGGCCAGGCGGAGACCCAGTACTTC.

This clonotype occurred many times. V is TRBV28 and J is TRBJ1-4, with no clear D. V lost 6 bases and J 6 bases, leaving 17 bases between the germline ends. Germline CDR1 is MDHEN and CDR2 is SYDVKM. There are 15 residues in the CDR3. This chain's CDR3 is CASSPDPGSYEKLFF. CDR3 nucleotide sequence: TGTGCCAGCAGCCCTGATCCGGGGAGTTATGAAAAACTGTTTTTT.

This clonotype has at least ten counts. The V and J genes are TRBV12-3 or TRBV12-4 and TRBJ1-5, with D possibly matching TRBD1 (6 bases). Deletions cut 3 bases from V and 4 bases from J, with 13 bases between. This CDR3 has 15 residues. In DNA form, the CDR3 reads TGTGCCAGCAGTTTTCAGGGGACGTTAAATCAGCCCCAGCATTTT. It is translated as CASSFQGTLNQPQHF.

In this sample, this clonotype turned up many times. The V gene is TRBV28, the J gene TRBJ1-5; a possible D gene is TRBD1 (6 bases). The V end lost 5 bases, the J end lost 6 bases, and 23 bases lay between the germline ends. The CDR3 runs 17 residues. The germline gives CDR1 MDHEN, CDR2 SYDVKM. The CDR3 bases are TGTGCCAGCAGTGAGCCCCTTGGGCAGGGGAGGGTTCAGCCCCAGCATTTT. Protein sequence: CASSEPLGQGRVQPQHF.

The V call is TRBV30, the J call TRBJ2-7, with TRBD2 matching 10 bases. Germline V CDR1 and CDR2: GTSNPN, SVGIG (reference sequence). This CDR3 comprises 14 residues. V gave up 5 bases and J gave up 1 base; unmatched junction bases: 5. The CDR3 DNA follows: TGTGCCTGGTCAGTAGCGGGAGGTTCCTACGAGCAGTACTTC. It specifies CAWSVAGGSYEQYF. Full variable domain (outside the CDR3, taken from reference TRBV30 and TRBJ2-7): SQTIHQWPATLVQPVGSPLSLECTVEGTSNPNLYWYRQAAGRGLQLLFYSVGIGQISSEVPQNLSASRPQDRQFILSSKKLLLSDSGFYLCAWSVAGGSYEQYFGPGTRLTVT.

The J gene is TRBJ2-2, the V gene TRBV24-1; D is tentatively TRBD1 or TRBD2 (5 bases each). The CDR3 consists of 16 residues. V lost 0 bases to trimming and J lost 4 bases, with 11 bases between them. Germline CDR1 is KGHDR and CDR2 is SFDVKD. CDR3 DNA sequence: TGTGCCACCAGTGATTTGAAGGGACCTTTCACCGGGGAGCTGTTTTTT. Translated, it gives CATSDLKGPFTGELFF.

In this sample, this clonotype turned up many times. The V call is TRBV2, the J call TRBJ1-1; 8 bases align to TRBD1. Losses at the gene ends were 6 bases for V and 1 base for J; bases not matched to a gene: 7. The CDR3 consists of 15 residues. Germline values: CDR1 SNHLY, CDR2 FYNNEI. The CDR3 sequence is CASRAQGAWNTEAFF. The CDR3 DNA sequence: TGTGCCAGCAGGGCCCAGGGGGCATGGAACACTGAAGCTTTCTTT.

This clonotype occurred a few times. This chain joins TRBV29-1 and TRBJ1-3; D gene uncertain. The CDR3 spans 13 residues. Trimming shortened V by 4 bases and J by 1 base, and 8 bases separated the two germline ends. CDR1 and CDR2 (germline): SQVTM, ANQGSEA. The CDR3 DNA follows: TGCAGCGTTGCGTATAGGTCTGGAAACACCATATATTTT. Amino acids: CSVAYRSGNTIYF.

This clonotype was seen repeatedly, ten times or more. The chain combines TRBV11-3 with TRBJ2-7; D is ambiguous. From germline, CDR1 is SGHNT and CDR2 YENEEA. V was cut by 4 bases and J by 2 bases, with 18 bases left in between. This CDR3 is 16 amino acids long. This chain's CDR3 is CASSSPSSLKPYEQYF. For the CDR3, the DNA is TGTGCCAGCAGCTCCCCATCGAGCCTGAAGCCCTACGAGCAGTACTTC.

Turning to this clonotype: A clone one base away is much larger, so this may be a read error. V and J are TRBV11-2 and TRBJ2-2, with D perhaps TRBD2 (5 bases). Germline CDR1 SGHAT, CDR2 FQNNGV. This CDR3 comprises 15 residues. CDR3 sequence: CASSLGMSYTGELLF. DNA for the CDR3: TGTGCCAGCAGCTTAGGGATGAGTTACACCGGGGAGCTGCTTTTT.

This clonotype was counted at least ten times. The chain links TRBV20-1 to TRBJ2-7; D gene uncertain. The V gene lost 1 base and the J gene lost 2 bases, with 9 bases spanning the gap. Germline CDR1 reads DFQATT; CDR2 reads SNEGSKA (reference sequence). The CDR3 loop spans 13 amino acids. Here the CDR3 reads CSARVLGAYEQYF. CDR3 DNA: TGCAGTGCTAGAGTTTTAGGAGCCTACGAGCAGTACTTC.

This clonotype was seen more than once but under ten times. The CDR3 reads CASSEMAGGWNSPLHF. CDR3 DNA sequence: TGTGCCAGCAGTGAAATGGCAGGGGGCTGGAATTCACCCCTCCACTTT. The chain has TRBV6-2 or TRBV6-3 and TRBJ1-6; 8 bases fit TRBD1. The length of the CDR3 is 16 residues. V was pared by 5 bases and J by 7 bases, with 10 bases of the junction left unmatched. Germline CDR1 is MNHEY and CDR2 is SVGEGT.

V usage is TRBV3-1 and J usage is TRBJ1-1; the D gene is possibly TRBD1 (6 bases). Germline V gene data show CDR1 as LGHDT and CDR2 as YNNKEL (reference sequence). The V gene lost 4 bases and the J gene lost 8 bases, with 14 bases spanning the gap. The CDR3 sequence is 13 residues long. CDR3 in DNA: TGTGCCAGCAGCCCACTTTCGGACAGAGAAGCTTTCTTT. Translation gives CASSPLSDREAFF.

The gene calls are TRBV7-9 and TRBJ2-1; TRBD2 matches 14 bases. CDR3 size: 16 residues. V shed 4 bases and J 8 bases; nucleotides not matched to a gene: 7. Germline loops: CDR1 SEHNR, CDR2 FQNEAQ (reference sequence). The CDR3 sequence is CASSSGTSGSKDEQFF. The CDR3, as DNA: TGTGCCAGCAGCTCCGGGACTAGCGGGAGCAAGGATGAGCAGTTCTTC.

This clonotype has only a few counts. This chain uses TRBV4-3 with TRBJ1-5; TRBD1 might be the D (6 bases). CDR1 and CDR2 from the germline V gene are LGHNA and YSLEER. The V end lost 2 bases, the J end lost 6 bases, and 14 bases lay between the germline ends. This CDR3 has 15 residues. The chain's CDR3 is CASSQTTGNRQPQHF. CDR3 DNA sequence: TGCGCCAGCAGCCAAACCACAGGGAATCGTCAGCCCCAGCATTTT.

The gene calls are TRBV7-9 and TRBJ2-1, with D possibly TRBD1 on 5 matching bases. V gave up 5 bases and J gave up 3 bases, with 11 bases separating them. This CDR3 comprises 14 residues. Germline V gene sequence: CDR1 SEHNR, CDR2 FQNEAQ (reference sequence). Here the CDR3 reads CASSKQGYYNEQFF. As DNA, the CDR3 is TGTGCCAGCAGCAAGCAGGGTTACTACAATGAGCAGTTCTTC. Full variable domain (remainder filled in from reference TRBV7-9 and TRBJ2-1): DTGVSQNPRHKITKRGQNVTFRCDPISEHNRLYWYRQTLGQGPEFLTYFQNEAQLEKSRLLSDRFSAERPKGSFSTLEIQRTEQGDSAMYLCASSKQGYYNEQFFGPGTRLTVL.

In this sample, this clonotype turned up many times. CDR3 coding DNA: TGTGCCAGCAGTTCGGACGAGCGGAGACGGGAGACCCAGTACTTC. This translates into CASSSDERRRETQYF. V is TRBV28 and J is TRBJ2-5; maybe TRBD2 (5 bases). The length of the CDR3 is 15 residues. The V and J ends lost 4 bases and 5 bases respectively, with 17 bases between them. Germline-derived CDR1 and CDR2 are MDHEN and SYDVKM.

At least ten counts were recorded for this clonotype. The chain is built from TRBV2 and TRBJ1-2; TRBD1 aligns across 7 bases. Germline V gene sequence: CDR1 SNHLY, CDR2 FYNNEI. The V and J ends lost 3 bases and 6 bases, in that order; junction bases with no gene match: 4. This CDR3 contains 13 residues. The CDR3 nucleotides read TGTGCCAGCAGTGACAGGGGGGATAATGGCTACACCTTC. Translating gives CASSDRGDNGYTF.